What follows is one TCR beta chain and its context. Only in-frame clones appear in the TCRdb table, and some are missing; sequencing was by immunoSEQ multiplex PCR. The sample consists of about 94,000 clones, 75% to 95% of them appearing once. These data come from a study of control samples from healthy donors and cancer patients. The origin of this receptor is a woman younger than 35 in good health. The sample taken for sequencing was blood.

The CDR3 sequence is CASSSDRDGYGYTF. DNA of the CDR3: TGCGCCAGCAGCTCCGACAGGGATGGGTATGGCTACACCTTC. The chain combines TRBV5-1 with TRBJ1-2; 7 bases match TRBD1. J was trimmed by 5 bases and V by 3 bases; bases with no gene match: 7. CDR3 length equals 14 residues. Germline CDR1 and CDR2: SGHRS and YFSETQ.